These T cell receptor beta chains were read from a single sample in a study of blood T cell repertoires in COVID-19. Here immunoSEQ multiplex PCR was the method, and the copy in TCRdb shows in-frame clones only, minus some. The sample lists 52,000 or so clones, 75% to 85% occurring once. Sequencing used peripheral blood. These receptors all come from a man in his forties or fifties with acute or convalescent COVID-19. CDR3s include the opening cysteine and the closing phenylalanine or tryptophan. The D gene is left open where the match is weak. Only part of the rows carry a size: once, few, many, or a class if the clone is expanded.

>TRBV18|-|-|TRBJ2-1
TGTGCCAGCTCACCACCGGAGAAAACCAATGAGCAGTTCTTC
CASSPPEKTNEQFF
>TRBV6-4|-|-|TRBJ2-3
TGTGCCAGCAGCCCGACAGGCTTTAGCACAGATACGCAGTATTTT
CASSPTGFSTDTQYF
>TRBV6-5|-|-|TRBJ2-3
TGTGCCAGCAGTTACGGGGGCGGGGGTCCCACAGATACGCAGTATTTT
CASSYGGGGPTDTQYF
>TRBV7-8|-|-|TRBJ2-7
TGTGCCAGCAGCTTAGAGGCAGGGAGGTCATACGAGCAGTACTTC
CASSLEAGRSYEQYF
>TRBV30|-|-|TRBJ2-3
TGTGCCTGGAGTCCCAACGGAGTTTCATATACGCAGTATTTT
CAWSPNGVSYTQYF
>TRBV27|TRBD1|-|TRBJ2-2
TGTGCCAGCATGGACAGGGAGAACACCGGGGAGCTGTTTTTT
CASMDRENTGELFF
>TRBV7-9|-|-|TRBJ1-5
TGTGCCAGCAGCTCCGGACAGACCAATCAGCCCCAGCATTTT
CASSSGQTNQPQHF
>TRBV15|-|-|TRBJ1-4
TGTGCCACCAGCAGAGAGCGGAGGGAAGATGAAAAACTGTTTTTT
CATSRERREDEKLFF
>TRBV5-1|TRBD2|-|TRBJ2-7
TGCGCCAGCGCCACCGAAGCGGGAGATCTGGGGGAGCAGTACTTC
CASATEAGDLGEQYF
>TRBV4-2|-|few|TRBJ1-6
TGTGCCAGCAGCCAAGAAGGTTATTCGGGAATATATAATTCACCCCTCCACTTT
CASSQEGYSGIYNSPLHF
>TRBV9|TRBD1|-|TRBJ1-2
TGTGCCAGCAGCTTAACCGGGACAGTTAACTATGGCTACACCTTC
CASSLTGTVNYGYTF
>TRBV11-2|TRBD1|-|TRBJ1-4
TGTGCCAGCAGCCCTGGGACAGGAAATGAAAAACTGTTTTTT
CASSPGTGNEKLFF
>TRBV5-1|TRBD1|-|TRBJ1-3
TGCGCCAGCAGCCAGGGGGGAACTGGAAACACCATATATTTT
CASSQGGTGNTIYF
>TRBV9|TRBD1|-|TRBJ2-1
TGTGCCAGCAGCGTAACAGGGGCGCTAACCTACAATGAGCAGTTCTTC
CASSVTGALTYNEQFF
>TRBV6-5|-|-|TRBJ1-1
TGTGCCAGCAGTTACTCTAGCTTGAACACTGAAGCTTTCTTT
CASSYSSLNTEAFF
>TRBV14|-|once|TRBJ1-2
TGTGCCAGCAGCATCGGACAGTACTATGGCTACACCTTC
CASSIGQYYGYTF
>TRBV30|-|-|TRBJ1-4
TGTGCCTGGAAACCCCCCACAGGGAACGTAAGAGGCCCTCGTGAAAAACTGTTTTTT
CAWKPPTGNVRGPREKLFF
>TRBV1|-|-|TRBJ2-3
TGCACCGGGCGGAAGGATAGCGGGAGTAGTACGCAGTATTTT
CTGRKDSGSSTQYF
>TRBV5-1|-|-|TRBJ1-2
TGCGCCAGCCGCTTTCAGGGGAAATCTGGCTACACCTTC
CASRFQGKSGYTF
>TRBV7-9|TRBD2|-|TRBJ2-5
TGTGCCAGCAGCTTGGGGACTAGCGGGGCCCCAAGAATCCAAGAGACCCAGTACTTC
CASSLGTSGAPRIQETQYF
>TRBV18|TRBD1|once|TRBJ1-5
TGTGCCAGCTCACCTACGGGACAGCTCGATCAGCCCCAGCATTTT
CASSPTGQLDQPQHF
>TRBV2|-|-|TRBJ2-6
TGTGCCAGCAGCCAAACAGTCTCTGGGGCCAACGTCCTGACTTTC
CASSQTVSGANVLTF
>TRBV7-9|TRBD1|-|TRBJ1-2
TGTGCCAGCAGCTCACTACAGGGGGCTTGGGGCTACACCTTC
CASSSLQGAWGYTF
>TRBV28|TRBD1|-|TRBJ1-2
TGTGCCAGCAGGCAGGGGGACTATGGCTACACCTTC
CASRQGDYGYTF
>TRBV25-1|-|-|TRBJ2-2
TGTGCCAGCAGTGATTCGTCAAGGGGCAGGGGCGGGGAGCTGTTTTTT
CASSDSSRGRGGELFF
>TRBV30|TRBD2|-|TRBJ2-3
TGTGTCGGGGGGCGGGGGGACACAGATACGCAGTATTTT
CVGGRGDTDTQYF
>TRBV3-1/TRBV3-2|-|-|TRBJ1-5
TGTGCCAGCAGCCTGGGCGTTGGTAGCAATCAGCCCCAGCATTTT
CASSLGVGSNQPQHF
>TRBV10-3|TRBD1|-|TRBJ1-1
TGTGCCATCAGTGAGTTAAGGACAGGGAGGGACACTGAAGCTTTCTTT
CAISELRTGRDTEAFF
>TRBV5-1|-|-|TRBJ2-2
TGCGCCAGCAGCTTTACGGGAGTGAACACCGGGGAGCTGTTTTTT
CASSFTGVNTGELFF
>TRBV25-1|-|-|TRBJ1-5
TGTGCCAGCAGCGCTACAGGGAACAATCAGCCCCAGCATTTT
CASSATGNNQPQHF
>TRBV3-1/TRBV3-2|TRBD2|-|TRBJ2-4
TGTGCCAGCAGCCAAGCCCCGGCGGGGGAAAACATTCAGTACTTC
CASSQAPAGENIQYF
>TRBV4-2|TRBD2|-|TRBJ2-7
TGTGCCAGCAGCCAAGATCGGCGGGGAGGGCGCGAGCAGTACTTC
CASSQDRRGGREQYF
>TRBV7-2|-|once|TRBJ2-3
TGTGCCAGCAGCTTAAGCGCGTGGGATACGCAGTATTTT
CASSLSAWDTQYF
>TRBV27|-|-|TRBJ2-1
TGTGCCAGCAGAGAACGCAGCTCCTACAATGAGCAGTTCTTC
CASRERSSYNEQFF
>TRBV6-5|-|-|TRBJ2-2
TGTGCCAGCAGTTACTCGAGGGGGTCTACCGGGGAGCTGTTTTTT
CASSYSRGSTGELFF
>TRBV5-8|-|-|TRBJ1-4
TGTGCCAGCATTTCCTCGTCTCCGGGACTGCTGAATGAAAAACTGTTTTTT
CASISSSPGLLNEKLFF
>TRBV7-2|TRBD1|-|TRBJ2-5
TGTGCCAGCAGCTTCACAGGGGCGGGAGAGACCCAGTACTTC
CASSFTGAGETQYF
>TRBV10-3|-|-|TRBJ1-2
TGTGCCATCAGTGAGTCCGGACAGATCTATGGCTACACCTTC
CAISESGQIYGYTF
>TRBV5-1|-|-|TRBJ1-4
TGCGCCAGCAGTCGGGTTTTAAATGAAAAACTGTTTTTT
CASSRVLNEKLFF
>TRBV5-4|TRBD2|-|TRBJ2-2
TGTGCCAGCAGCTTGACGCCTAGCGGATACACCGGGGAGCTGTTTTTT
CASSLTPSGYTGELFF
>TRBV9|TRBD1|few|TRBJ2-7
TGTGCCAGCAGCAAAGACAGGGACGAGCAGTACTTC
CASSKDRDEQYF
>TRBV5-8|-|-|TRBJ2-3
TGTGCCAGCAGCTTGTATAAGGGGACAAGCACAGATACGCAGTATTTT
CASSLYKGTSTDTQYF
>TRBV18|-|-|TRBJ1-2
TGTGCCAGCTCCCAAGGACAAACCGTGGGGCCTTATGGCTACACCTTC
CASSQGQTVGPYGYTF
>TRBV19|TRBD2|-|TRBJ2-1
TGTGCCAGTAGTACCCCACCGGGACTAGCGGGAGAAAGAAATGAGCAGTTCTTC
CASSTPPGLAGERNEQFF
>TRBV3-1/TRBV3-2|TRBD1|-|TRBJ1-6
TGTGCCAGCACCTCGACAGGGGGGAATTCACCCCTCCACTTT
CASTSTGGNSPLHF
>TRBV6-5|TRBD1|-|TRBJ2-5
TGTGCCAGCAAAAGGGGGCTGGAGACCCAGTACTTC
CASKRGLETQYF
>TRBV5-1|TRBD2|-|TRBJ2-5
TGCGCCAGCAGCTTTAGCGGGGGGGCCGCAAAGACCCAGTACTTC
CASSFSGGAAKTQYF
>TRBV10-2|TRBD2|medium-sized|TRBJ2-5
TGCGCCAGCACTGAAGCCGGGACTAGCGGGAGTGGGACCCAGTACTTC
CASTEAGTSGSGTQYF
>TRBV6-4|-|once|TRBJ1-1
TGTGCCAGCAGTGACGGCGGGCCAGCCAAAGCTTTCTTT
CASSDGGPAKAFF
>TRBV7-8|-|-|TRBJ2-3
TGTGCCAGCAGCTCGGGACTTACCACAGATACGCAGTATTTT
CASSSGLTTDTQYF
>TRBV7-2|-|few|TRBJ2-1
TGTGCCAGCAGCTTAGAGCGCGGGGTAAATGAGCAGTTCTTC
CASSLERGVNEQFF
>TRBV3-1/TRBV3-2|-|once|TRBJ1-6
TGTGCCAGCAGCCAAGGCAGGGGTTATAATTCACCCCTCCACTTT
CASSQGRGYNSPLHF